This T cell receptor beta chain was obtained from a study of CD8 T cells in ankylosing spondylitis. At least ten counts were recorded for this clonotype. Its target is unknown. Quantitative 5'-RACE with molecular barcodes generated TCR beta libraries. TCRdb ran MiXCR on the 5' RACE reads and lists one entry per CDR3 protein. The table records around 120,000 distinct CDR3 sequences, around 8.5% of them present only once. V was trimmed by 1 base and J by 0 bases, leaving 7 bases between them. This CDR3 is built from 15 residues. Broader study findings: It was reported that disease-linked clones were significantly enriched in matched ankylosing spondylitis synovial fluid. Earlier work had already found some motif variants in reactive arthritis synovial fluid and blood.

The sample comprised blood, either unsorted or a sorted T cell fraction (not recorded which). The chain couples TRBV12-3 or TRBV12-4 to TRBJ2-4; weak D call: TRBD1 (6 bases). The source of this sequence is a male donor with ankylosing spondylitis or in good health (not recorded which). CDR3 in amino acids: CASSLGGLAKNIQYF. The CDR3 DNA is TGTGCCAGCAGTTTAGGGGGGCTAGCCAAAAACATTCAGTACTTC.